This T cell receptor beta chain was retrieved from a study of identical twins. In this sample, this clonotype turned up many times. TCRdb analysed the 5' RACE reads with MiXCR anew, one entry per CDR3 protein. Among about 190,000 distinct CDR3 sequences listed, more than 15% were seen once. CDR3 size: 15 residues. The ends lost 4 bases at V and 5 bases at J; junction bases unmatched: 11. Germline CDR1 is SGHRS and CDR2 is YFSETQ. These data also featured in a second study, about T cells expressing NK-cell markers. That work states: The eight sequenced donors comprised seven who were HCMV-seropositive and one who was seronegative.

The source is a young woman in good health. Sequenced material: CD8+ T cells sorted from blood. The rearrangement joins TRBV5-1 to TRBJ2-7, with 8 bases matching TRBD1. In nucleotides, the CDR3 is TGCGCCAGCAGCCTCCCAACAGGGGGACTCGACGAGCAGTACTTC. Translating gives CASSLPTGGLDEQYF.